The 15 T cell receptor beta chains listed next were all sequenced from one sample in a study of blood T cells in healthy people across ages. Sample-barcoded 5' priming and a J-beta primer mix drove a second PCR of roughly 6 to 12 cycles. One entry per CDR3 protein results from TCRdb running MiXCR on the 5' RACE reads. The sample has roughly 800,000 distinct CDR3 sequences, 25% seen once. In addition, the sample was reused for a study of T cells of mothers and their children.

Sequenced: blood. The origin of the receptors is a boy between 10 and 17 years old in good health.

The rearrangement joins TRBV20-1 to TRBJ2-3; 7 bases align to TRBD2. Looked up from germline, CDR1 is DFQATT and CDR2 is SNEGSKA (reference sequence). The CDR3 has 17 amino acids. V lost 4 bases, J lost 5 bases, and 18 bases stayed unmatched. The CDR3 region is CSAMAGRGTMQKDTQYF. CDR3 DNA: TGCAGTGCTATGGCAGGCCGAGGGACTATGCAAAAAGATACGCAGTATTTT.

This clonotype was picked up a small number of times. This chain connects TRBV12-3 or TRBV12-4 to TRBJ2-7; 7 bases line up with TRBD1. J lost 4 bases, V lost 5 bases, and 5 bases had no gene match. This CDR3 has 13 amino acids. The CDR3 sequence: CASSHRGYYEQYF. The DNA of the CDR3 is TGTGCCAGCAGTCACAGGGGATATTACGAGCAGTACTTC.

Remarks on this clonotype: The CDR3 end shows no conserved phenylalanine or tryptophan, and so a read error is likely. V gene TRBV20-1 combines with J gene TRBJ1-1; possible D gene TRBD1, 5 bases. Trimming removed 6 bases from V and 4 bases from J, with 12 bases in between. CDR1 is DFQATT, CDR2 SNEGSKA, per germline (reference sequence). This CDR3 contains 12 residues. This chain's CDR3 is CSARGVRTEAFL. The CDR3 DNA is TGCAGTGCGCGAGGGGTACGCACTGAAGCTTTCCTT.

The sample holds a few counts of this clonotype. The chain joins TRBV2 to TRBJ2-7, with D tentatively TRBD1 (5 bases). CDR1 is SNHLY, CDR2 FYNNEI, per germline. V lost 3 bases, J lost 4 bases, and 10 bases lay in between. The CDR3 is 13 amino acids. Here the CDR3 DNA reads TGTGCCAGCAGTGATTTAGCAGGGTACGAGCAGTACTTC. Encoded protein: CASSDLAGYEQYF.

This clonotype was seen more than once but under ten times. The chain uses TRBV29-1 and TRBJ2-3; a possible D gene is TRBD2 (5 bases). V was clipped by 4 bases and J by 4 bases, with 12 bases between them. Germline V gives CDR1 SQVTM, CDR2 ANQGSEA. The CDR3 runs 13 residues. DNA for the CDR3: TGCAGCGTTGCCACTAGATTTGCAGATACGCAGTATTTT. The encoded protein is CSVATRFADTQYF.

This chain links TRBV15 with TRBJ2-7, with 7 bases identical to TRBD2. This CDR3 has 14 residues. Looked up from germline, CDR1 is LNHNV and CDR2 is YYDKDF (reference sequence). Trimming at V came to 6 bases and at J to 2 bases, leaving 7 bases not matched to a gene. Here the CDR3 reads CATSGERGPYEQYF. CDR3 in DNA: TGTGCCACCAGTGGCGAGCGGGGACCCTACGAGCAGTACTTC.

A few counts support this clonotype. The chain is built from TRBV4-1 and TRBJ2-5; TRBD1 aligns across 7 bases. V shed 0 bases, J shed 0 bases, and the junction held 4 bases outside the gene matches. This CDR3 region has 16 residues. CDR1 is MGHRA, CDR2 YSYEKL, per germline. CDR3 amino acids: CASSQDPGQYQETQYF. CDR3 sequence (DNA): TGCGCCAGCAGCCAAGATCCGGGACAGTACCAAGAGACCCAGTACTTC.

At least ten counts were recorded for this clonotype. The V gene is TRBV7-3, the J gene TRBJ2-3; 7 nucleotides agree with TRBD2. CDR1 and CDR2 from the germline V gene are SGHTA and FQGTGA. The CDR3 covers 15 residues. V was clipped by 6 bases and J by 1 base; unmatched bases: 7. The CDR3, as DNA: TGTGCCAGCAGTTTAGGGCTAGCGGGCACAGATACGCAGTATTTT. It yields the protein CASSLGLAGTDTQYF.

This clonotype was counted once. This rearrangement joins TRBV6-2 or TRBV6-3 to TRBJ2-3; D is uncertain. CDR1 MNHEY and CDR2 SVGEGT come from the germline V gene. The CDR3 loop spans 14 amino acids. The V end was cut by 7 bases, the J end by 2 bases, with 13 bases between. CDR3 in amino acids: CASNGDITTDTQYF. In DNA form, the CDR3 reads TGTGCCAGCAACGGAGACATCACCACAGATACGCAGTATTTT.

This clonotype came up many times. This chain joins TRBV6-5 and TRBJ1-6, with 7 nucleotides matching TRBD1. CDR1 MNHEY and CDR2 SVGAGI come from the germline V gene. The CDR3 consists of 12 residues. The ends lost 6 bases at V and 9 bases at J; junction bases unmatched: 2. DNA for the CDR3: TGTGCCAGCAGGACAGGGAGTTCACCCCTCCACTTT. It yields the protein CASRTGSSPLHF.

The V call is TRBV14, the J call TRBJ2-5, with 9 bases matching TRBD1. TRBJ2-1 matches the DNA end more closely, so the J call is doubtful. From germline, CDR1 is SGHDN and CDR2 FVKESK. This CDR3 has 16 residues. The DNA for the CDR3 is TGTGCCAGCAGCCAAGATTTTAGGACAGGGGCAAATGAGCAGTTCTTC. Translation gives CASSQDFRTGANEQFF.

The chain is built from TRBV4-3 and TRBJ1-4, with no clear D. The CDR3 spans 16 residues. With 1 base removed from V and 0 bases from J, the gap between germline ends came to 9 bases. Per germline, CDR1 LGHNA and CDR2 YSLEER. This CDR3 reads CASSQGAVATNEKLFF. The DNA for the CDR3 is TGCGCCAGCAGCCAAGGGGCAGTTGCAACTAATGAAAAACTGTTTTTT.

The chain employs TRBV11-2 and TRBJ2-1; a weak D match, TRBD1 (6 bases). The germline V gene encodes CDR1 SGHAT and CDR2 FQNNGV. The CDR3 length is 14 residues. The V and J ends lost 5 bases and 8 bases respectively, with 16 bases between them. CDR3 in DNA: TGTGCCAGCAGCCCAGAACAGGGTGGGTATGAGCAGTTCTTC. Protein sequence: CASSPEQGGYEQFF. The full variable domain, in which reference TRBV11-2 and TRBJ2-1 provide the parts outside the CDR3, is EAGVAQSPRYKIIEKRQSVAFWCNPISGHATLYWYQQILGQGPKLLIQFQNNGVVDDSQLPKDRFSAERLKGVDSTLKIQPAKLEDSAVYLCASSPEQGGYEQFFGPGTRLTVL.

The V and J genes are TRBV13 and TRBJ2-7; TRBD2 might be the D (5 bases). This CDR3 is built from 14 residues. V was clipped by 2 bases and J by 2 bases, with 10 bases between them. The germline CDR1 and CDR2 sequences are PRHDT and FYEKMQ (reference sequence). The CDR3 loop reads CASSLRASPYEQYF. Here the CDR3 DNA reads TGTGCCAGCAGCTTAAGGGCTAGCCCCTACGAGCAGTACTTC.

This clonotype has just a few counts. The CDR3 sequence is CASSRPGLYGYTF. CDR3 nucleotides: TGTGCCAGCAGCCGACCGGGACTCTATGGCTACACCTTC. The V and J genes are TRBV7-2 and TRBJ1-2; possibly TRBD1 for D (5 bases). The germline V gene encodes CDR1 SGHTA and CDR2 FQGNSA. Deletions cut 5 bases from V and 4 bases from J, with 11 bases between. CDR3 size: 13 residues.